What follows is one TCR beta chain and its context. The antigen is undetermined. The record originates from a study of shared clonotypes between healthy human individuals. CDR1 and CDR2 from the germline V gene are SGHAT and FQNNGV. The CDR3 is made up of 16 amino acids. V lost 5 bases, J lost 11 bases, and 17 bases stayed unmatched. Using immunoSEQ multiplex PCR, the repertoire was profiled, and TCRdb retains in-frame clones only, with some absent. The repertoire holds approximately 400,000 clones, with 90% to 97% as singletons. Study-wide findings and caveats: Larger estimated richness was generally seen in naive subsets than in memory subsets.

The chain recombines TRBV11-2 with TRBJ2-3; 9 positions match TRBD2. This TCR was sampled from a man aged 25-40 years in good health. The specimen was memory CD8+ T cells sorted from blood. Subset denoted: CD45RO+ cells pooled with CCR7-negative TemRA cells. The CDR3 DNA reads as TGTGCCAGCAGCCCAATAGAGTCAGCGGGAGGATATATGCAGTATTTT. Protein product: CASSPIESAGGYMQYF. Drawing the rest from reference TRBV11-2 and TRBJ2-3, the complete variable domain is EAGVAQSPRYKIIEKRQSVAFWCNPISGHATLYWYQQILGQGPKLLIQFQNNGVVDDSQLPKDRFSAERLKGVDSTLKIQPAKLEDSAVYLCASSPIESAGGYMQYFGPGTRLTVL.